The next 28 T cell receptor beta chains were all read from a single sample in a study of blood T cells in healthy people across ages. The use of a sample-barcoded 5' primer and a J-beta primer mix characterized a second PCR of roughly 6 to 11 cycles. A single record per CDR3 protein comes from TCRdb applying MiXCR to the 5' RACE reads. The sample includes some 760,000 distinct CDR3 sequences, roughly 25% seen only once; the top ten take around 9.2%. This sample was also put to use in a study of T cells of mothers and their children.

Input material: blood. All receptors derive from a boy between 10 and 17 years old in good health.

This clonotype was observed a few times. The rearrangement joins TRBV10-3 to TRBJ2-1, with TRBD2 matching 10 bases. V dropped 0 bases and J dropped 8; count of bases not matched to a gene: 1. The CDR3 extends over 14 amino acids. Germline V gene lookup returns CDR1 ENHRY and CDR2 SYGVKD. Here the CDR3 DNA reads TGTGCCATCAGTGAGTCGCTAGCGGGAGATGAGCAGTTCTTC. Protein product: CAISESLAGDEQFF.

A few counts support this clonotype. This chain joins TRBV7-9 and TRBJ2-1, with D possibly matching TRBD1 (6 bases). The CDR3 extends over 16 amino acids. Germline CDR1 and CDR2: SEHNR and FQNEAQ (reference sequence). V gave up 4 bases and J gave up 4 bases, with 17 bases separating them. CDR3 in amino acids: CASSSPGTTRYNEQFF. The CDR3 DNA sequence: TGTGCCAGCAGCTCACCCGGGACAACGCGTTACAATGAGCAGTTCTTC.

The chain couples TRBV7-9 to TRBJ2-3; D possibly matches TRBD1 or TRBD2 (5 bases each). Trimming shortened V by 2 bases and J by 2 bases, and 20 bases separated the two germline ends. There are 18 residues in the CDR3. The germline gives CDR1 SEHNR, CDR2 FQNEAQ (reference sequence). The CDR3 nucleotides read TGTGCCAGCAGCTTACTTGGCTTCGGGACGAGGGTCACAGATACGCAGTATTTT. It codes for CASSLLGFGTRVTDTQYF.

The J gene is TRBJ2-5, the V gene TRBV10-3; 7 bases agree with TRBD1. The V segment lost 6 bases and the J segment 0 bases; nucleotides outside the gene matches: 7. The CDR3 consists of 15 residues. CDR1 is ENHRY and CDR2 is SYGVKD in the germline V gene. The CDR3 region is CAIREGTADQETQYF. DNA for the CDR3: TGTGCCATCAGGGAAGGGACAGCCGACCAAGAGACCCAGTACTTC.

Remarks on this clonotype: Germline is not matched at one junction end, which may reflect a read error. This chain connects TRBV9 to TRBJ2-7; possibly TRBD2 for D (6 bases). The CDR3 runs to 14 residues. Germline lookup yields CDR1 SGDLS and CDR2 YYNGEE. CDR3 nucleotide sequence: TGTGCCAGCAGCGAGGGACTTCCAACCTACGTGCAGTACTTC. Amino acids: CASSEGLPTYVQYF.

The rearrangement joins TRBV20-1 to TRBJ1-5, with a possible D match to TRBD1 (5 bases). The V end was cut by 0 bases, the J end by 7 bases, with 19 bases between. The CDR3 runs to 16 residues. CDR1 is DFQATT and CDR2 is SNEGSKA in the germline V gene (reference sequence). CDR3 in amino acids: CSAREEGLGGRQPQHF. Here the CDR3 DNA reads TGCAGTGCTAGAGAGGAAGGTCTGGGGGGTCGGCAGCCCCAGCATTTT.

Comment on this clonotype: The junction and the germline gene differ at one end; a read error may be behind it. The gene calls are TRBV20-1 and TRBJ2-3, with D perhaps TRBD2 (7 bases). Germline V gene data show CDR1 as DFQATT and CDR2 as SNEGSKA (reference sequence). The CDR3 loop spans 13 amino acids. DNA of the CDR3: TGCAGTGTGGGGGGGGCACGCACAGATACGCGGTATTTT. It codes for CSVGGARTDTRYF.

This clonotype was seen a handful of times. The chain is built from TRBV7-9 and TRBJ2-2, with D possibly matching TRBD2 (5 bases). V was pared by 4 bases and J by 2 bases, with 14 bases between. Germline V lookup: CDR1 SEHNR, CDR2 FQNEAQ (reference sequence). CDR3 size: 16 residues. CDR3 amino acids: CASSSPVGSNTGELFF. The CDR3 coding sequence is TGTGCCAGCAGCTCACCGGTGGGGAGTAACACCGGGGAGCTGTTTTTT.

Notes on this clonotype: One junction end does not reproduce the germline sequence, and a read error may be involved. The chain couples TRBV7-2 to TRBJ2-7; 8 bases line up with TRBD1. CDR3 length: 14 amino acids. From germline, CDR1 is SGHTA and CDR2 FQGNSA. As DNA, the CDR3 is TGTGCTAGCAGCCCGGGGGACAGGACCTACGAGCAGTACTTC. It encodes CASSPGDRTYEQYF.

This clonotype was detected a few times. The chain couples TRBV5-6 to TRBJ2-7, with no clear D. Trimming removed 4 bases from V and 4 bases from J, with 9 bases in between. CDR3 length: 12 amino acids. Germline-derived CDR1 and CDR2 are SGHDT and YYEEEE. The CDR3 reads CASSATVYEQYF. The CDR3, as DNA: TGTGCCAGCAGCGCCACAGTATACGAGCAGTACTTC.

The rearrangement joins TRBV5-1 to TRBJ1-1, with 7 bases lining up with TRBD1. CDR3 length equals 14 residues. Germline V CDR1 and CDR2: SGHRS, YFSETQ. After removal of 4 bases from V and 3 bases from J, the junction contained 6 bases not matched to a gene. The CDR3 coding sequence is TGCGCCAGCAGCCTCCAAACAGGGGACACTGAAGCTTTCTTT. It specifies CASSLQTGDTEAFF.

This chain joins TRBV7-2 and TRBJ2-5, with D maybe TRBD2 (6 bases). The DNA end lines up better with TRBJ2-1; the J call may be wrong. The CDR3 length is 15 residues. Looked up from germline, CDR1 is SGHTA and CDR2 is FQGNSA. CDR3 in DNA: TGTGCCAGCAGCTTTCGCGGGATGTCGGTCAATGAGCAGTTCTTC. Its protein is CASSFRGMSVNEQFF.

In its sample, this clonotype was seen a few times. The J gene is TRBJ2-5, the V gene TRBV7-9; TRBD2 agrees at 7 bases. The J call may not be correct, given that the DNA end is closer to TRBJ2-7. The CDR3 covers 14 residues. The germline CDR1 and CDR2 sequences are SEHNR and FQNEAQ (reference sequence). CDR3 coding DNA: TGTGCCAGCAGCTTAGGGAGGGACTACTACGAGCAGTACTTC. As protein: CASSLGRDYYEQYF.

The CDR3 DNA is TGTGCCAGCACCCTAACTAGCGGGAGGTTCTACAATGAGCAGTTCTTC. Amino acids: CASTLTSGRFYNEQFF. The chain uses TRBV6-2 or TRBV6-3 and TRBJ2-1, with 12 bases matching TRBD2. This CDR3 is 16 amino acids long. The germline V gene has CDR1 MNHEY and CDR2 SVGEGT. V was clipped by 7 bases and J by 3 bases; unmatched bases: 7.

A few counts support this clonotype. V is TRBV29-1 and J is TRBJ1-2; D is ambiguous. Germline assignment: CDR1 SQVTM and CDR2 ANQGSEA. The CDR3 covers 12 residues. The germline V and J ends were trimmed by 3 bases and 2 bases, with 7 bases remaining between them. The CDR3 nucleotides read TGCAGCGTTGATGCCAGGAACTATGGCTACACCTTC. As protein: CSVDARNYGYTF.

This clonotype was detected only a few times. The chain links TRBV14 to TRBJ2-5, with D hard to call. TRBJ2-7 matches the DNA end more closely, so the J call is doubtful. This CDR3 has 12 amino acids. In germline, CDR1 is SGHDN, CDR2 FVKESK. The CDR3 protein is CASSSYPYEQYF. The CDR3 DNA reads TGTGCCAGCAGCTCTTACCCCTACGAGCAGTACTTC.

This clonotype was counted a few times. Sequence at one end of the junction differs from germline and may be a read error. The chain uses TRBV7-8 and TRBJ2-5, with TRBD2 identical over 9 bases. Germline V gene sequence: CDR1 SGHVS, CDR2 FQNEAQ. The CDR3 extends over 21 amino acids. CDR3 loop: CASGLVHRGWGGGGEQETQYF. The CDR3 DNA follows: TGTGCCAGCGGCTTAGTGCACCGAGGGTGGGGCGGCGGGGGGGAACAAGAGACCCAGTACTTC.

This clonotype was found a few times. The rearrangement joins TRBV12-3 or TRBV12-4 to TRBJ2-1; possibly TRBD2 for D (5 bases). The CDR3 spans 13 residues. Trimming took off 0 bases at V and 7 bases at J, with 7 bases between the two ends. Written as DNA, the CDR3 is TGTGCCAGCAGTTTAGCCCCGGGGAATGAGCAGTTCTTC. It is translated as CASSLAPGNEQFF.

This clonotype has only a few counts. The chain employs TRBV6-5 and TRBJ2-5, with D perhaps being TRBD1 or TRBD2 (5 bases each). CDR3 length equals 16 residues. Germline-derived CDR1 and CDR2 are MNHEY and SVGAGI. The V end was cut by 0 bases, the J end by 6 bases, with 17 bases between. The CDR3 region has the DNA TGTGCCAGCAGTTACTCCCAGGGACGGGTCAAGAAGACCCAGTACTTC. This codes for CASSYSQGRVKKTQYF.

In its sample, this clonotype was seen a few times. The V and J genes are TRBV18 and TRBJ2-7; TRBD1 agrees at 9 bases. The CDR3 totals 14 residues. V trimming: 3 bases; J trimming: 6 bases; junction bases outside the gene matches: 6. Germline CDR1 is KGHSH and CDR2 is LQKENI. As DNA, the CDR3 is TGTGCCAGCTCACCCCTGACAGGGGGGAGCGAGCAGTACTTC. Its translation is CASSPLTGGSEQYF. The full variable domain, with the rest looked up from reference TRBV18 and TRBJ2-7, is NAGVMQNPRHLVRRRGQEARLRCSPMKGHSHVYWYRQLPEEGLKFMVYLQKENIIDESGMPKERFSAEFPKEGPSILRIQQVVRGDSAAYFCASSPLTGGSEQYFGPGTRLTVT.

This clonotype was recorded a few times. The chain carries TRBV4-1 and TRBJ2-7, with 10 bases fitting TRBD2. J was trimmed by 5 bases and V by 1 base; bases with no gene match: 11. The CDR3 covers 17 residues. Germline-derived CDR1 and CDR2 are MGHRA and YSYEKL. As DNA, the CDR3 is TGCGCCAGCAGCCAAGGTAGGGCTAGCGGGAGCAACCACGAGCAGTACTTC. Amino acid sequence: CASSQGRASGSNHEQYF.

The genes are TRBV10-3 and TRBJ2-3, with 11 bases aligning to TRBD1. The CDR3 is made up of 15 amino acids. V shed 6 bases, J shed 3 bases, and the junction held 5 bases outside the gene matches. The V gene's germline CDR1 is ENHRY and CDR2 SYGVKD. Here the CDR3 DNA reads TGTGCCATCAGAGCCGGGACAGGGGGTACAGATACGCAGTATTTT. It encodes CAIRAGTGGTDTQYF.

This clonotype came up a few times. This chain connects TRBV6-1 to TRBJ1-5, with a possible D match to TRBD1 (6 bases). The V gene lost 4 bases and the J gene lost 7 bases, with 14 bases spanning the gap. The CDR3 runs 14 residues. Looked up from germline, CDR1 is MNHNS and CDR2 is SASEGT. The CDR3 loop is CASSGARGQQPQHF. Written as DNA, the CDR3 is TGTGCCAGCAGTGGAGCGCGGGGACAACAGCCCCAGCATTTT.

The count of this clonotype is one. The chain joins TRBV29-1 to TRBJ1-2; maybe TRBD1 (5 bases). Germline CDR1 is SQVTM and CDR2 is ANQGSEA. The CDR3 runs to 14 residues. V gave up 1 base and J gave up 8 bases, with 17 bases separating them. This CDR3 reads CSVEVYGPGWGYTF. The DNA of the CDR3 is TGCAGCGTTGAAGTGTACGGACCAGGGTGGGGCTACACCTTC.

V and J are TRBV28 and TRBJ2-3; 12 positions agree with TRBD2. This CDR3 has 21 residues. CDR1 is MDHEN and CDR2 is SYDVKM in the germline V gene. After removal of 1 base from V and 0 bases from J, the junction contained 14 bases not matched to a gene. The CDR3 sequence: CASSLSIGLAGFRESTDTQYF. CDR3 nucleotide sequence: TGTGCCAGCAGTTTATCCATTGGACTAGCGGGATTCCGCGAGAGCACAGATACGCAGTATTTT.

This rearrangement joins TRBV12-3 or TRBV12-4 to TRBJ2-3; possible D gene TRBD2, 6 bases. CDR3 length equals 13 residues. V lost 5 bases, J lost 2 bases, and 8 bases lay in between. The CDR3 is CASSRLVTDTQYF. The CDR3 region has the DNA TGTGCCAGCAGTCGACTAGTCACAGATACGCAGTATTTT.

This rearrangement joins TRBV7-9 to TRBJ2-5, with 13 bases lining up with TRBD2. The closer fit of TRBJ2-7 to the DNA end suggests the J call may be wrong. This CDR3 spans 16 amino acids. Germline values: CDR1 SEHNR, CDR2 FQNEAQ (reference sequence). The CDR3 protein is CASSLAVGLAGDEQYF. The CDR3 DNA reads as TGTGCCAGCAGCTTAGCTGTTGGACTAGCGGGAGACGAGCAGTACTTC.

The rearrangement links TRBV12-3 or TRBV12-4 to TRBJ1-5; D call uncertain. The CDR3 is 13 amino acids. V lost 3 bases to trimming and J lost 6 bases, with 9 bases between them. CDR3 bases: TGTGCCAGCAGTTTCATCGTAGGTCAGCCCCAGCATTTT. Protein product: CASSFIVGQPQHF.